The entry below gives a single TCR beta chain sequence along with its context. Its recognized antigen is unknown. Per-base qualities were not stored, and no clone one base away is much larger. All of the isolated RNA was reverse transcribed with the High Capacity cDNA Reverse Transcription Kit, so expressed TCRB transcripts were sequenced. Deep immunoSEQ sequencing was applied to naive, central memory and regulatory T cell samples, giving an average of about 3.57 million total reads per sample. After sorted cells were lysed in RLT buffer, RNA was extracted with DNase-treated RNeasy Micro or Mini kits, with the choice depending on cell number. Each cell subset was processed on its own to prevent cross-contamination, while patient and healthy donor samples were processed together. Using the immunoSEQ multiplex PCR, TCRB sequences were amplified from cDNA into 87-bp fragments spanning the CDR3 region. Sequencing of the amplicons was done on the Illumina HiSeq platform. On the study's bioinformatics: PCR bias was corrected computationally using synthetic template baselines, and reads within Hamming distance 2 were collapsed, with unmergeable singletons discarded. Reads were aligned against IMGT so that V, D and J genes, CDR3 length and insertions or deletions at six rearrangement sites could be assigned. Within each subset, clonotype counts were normalized to sorted cell number, and only after that were true diversity and Gini coefficients computed with the tcR R package. Repertoire sharing was quantified using the overlap coefficient calculated on TCRB nucleotide sequences. Held by TCRdb, this immuneACCESS table contains in-frame sequences only and omits some clones. Under half of the omission traces to an unresolved V gene where checked; the cause of the rest is unknown. The DNA was the basis for D and trimming; V, J and clone size are from that table. The sample table contains about 150,000 clones; only one count was recorded for approximately 10% of them. The ten largest account for 0.45% to 0.5% of the sample.

A single peripheral blood draw of about 116 mL on average was collected from each donor into heparinised tubes. Using a panel that included CD45RO, CCR7, CD25, CD127, CD95 and CD27, naive, central memory, regulatory and stem cell-like memory CD4+ T cells were sorted on a BD FACSAria II. Purity was above 95% for every sorted population. Right away, PBMCs were isolated by Lymphoprep density gradient centrifugation and were stained directly, with no culture step. So that batch effects would be minimized, each experiment stained and sorted samples in pairs, pairing one healthy donor with one patient. This specimen belongs to a study of beta chain features in type 1 diabetes (dated by TCRdb to between 2018 and 2020). For context, the study as a whole: Mean age, gender distribution, total cell number and subset yield were not different between patients and healthy donors. The study compared the TCRB repertoires of sorted circulating CD4+ T cell subsets in recently diagnosed type 1 diabetes patients with those in matched healthy donors. A total of under 120,000,000 sorted cells were examined across all samples, and RNA yield correlated strongly with the number of cells per subset. Regulatory and stem cell-like memory subsets were isolated from only 8 patients and roughly eight healthy donors, whereas naive and central memory subsets came from all 30 or so donors.

The paper's findings and limits, for the study overall: Naive, central memory and regulatory TCRB repertoires appeared to be more alike among patients than among healthy donors. Shorter templates might be favored by PCR, yet because patient and control samples were amplified and corrected together, any such skew would affect both groups equally. Because cDNA was sequenced instead of genomic DNA, highly expressing activated cells could be over-represented, though the groups showed no difference in activation or CD3 levels. A moderate but significant shortening of TCRB CDR3 length was observed in type 1 diabetes patients in all four CD4+ subsets. At VDJ recombination sites, patients with type 1 diabetes made fewer insertions and deleted more nucleotides, a pattern implying thymic rearrangement abnormalities. HLA sub-analyses involved small numbers of individuals, so any influence of HLA type on TCRB rearrangement remained unresolved.

Sequences were obtained from central memory CD4+ T cells from blood. The TCR was taken from a man between 25 and 39 years old with type 1 diabetes.

The CDR3 amino acid sequence is: CASSLGGGRASEQFF. The nucleotide sequence reads TGTGCCAGCAGCTTGGGGGGTGGGAGGGCCAGTGAGCAGTTCTTC. The sequence links TRBV5-4 to TRBJ2-1, with 7 bases matching TRBD2. The germline V gene (reference sequence) provides CDR1 SGHNT and CDR2 YYREEE. Reading from cysteine to phenylalanine, the CDR3 counts 15 amino acids. Of the read, only the CDR3 DNA is kept; its 45 bases are in frame from base 1. The junction shows trimming of 0 bases on V and 9 bases on J, and the gene matches do not reach 9 bases of it.